The rows below give T cell receptor beta chains drawn from one sample of a study of shared clonotypes between healthy human individuals. TCRdb's copy holds only in-frame clones and misses some; the assay was immunoSEQ multiplex PCR. The sample lists about 530,000 clones, about 96% seen once, with approximately 0.062% in the top ten. Material for sequencing was naive CD4+ T cells sorted from blood. The receptor set was obtained from a woman aged 30 to 39 in good health. The CDR3 runs from the conserved cysteine through the conserved F or W. Each record gives: D gene, V gene, J gene, CDR3 protein. The D gene is left open where the match is weak.

>.|TRBV5-1|TRBJ1-1
CASSLGIQGRGGTEAFF
>TRBD1|TRBV18|TRBJ2-7
CASGTGDYEQYF
>TRBD1|TRBV28|TRBJ1-2
CASSPLRTGSHYGYTF
>.|TRBV5-4|TRBJ2-1
CASSLWVGDEQFF
>TRBD1|TRBV6-6|TRBJ1-2
CASRPGQGAIYGYTF
>.|TRBV5-8|TRBJ1-2
CASSSVSRGANYGYTF
>.|TRBV5-1|TRBJ2-7
CASSLSSREQYF
>TRBD2|TRBV19|TRBJ2-2
CASTSRSGRAGELFF
>.|TRBV1|TRBJ2-5
CTSSQEEGGGRAKETQYF
>.|TRBV5-1|TRBJ2-7
CASSNRDPYEQYF
>.|TRBV18|TRBJ2-6
CASSLDPSSGANVLTF
>.|TRBV7-9|TRBJ1-2
CASSAGRINYGYTF
>.|TRBV10-3|TRBJ2-7
CAISEFGQLYEQYF
>.|TRBV20-1|TRBJ2-1
CSAREDNEQFF
>.|TRBV6-6|TRBJ1-6
CASRGESPLHF
>.|TRBV28|TRBJ2-6
CASSLFASPSGANVLTF
>TRBD2|TRBV2|TRBJ2-5
CASSERLAGGFWGTTQYF
>.|TRBV4-2|TRBJ2-1
CASSQEIRAEQFF
>.|TRBV4-1|TRBJ1-6
CASSEGTGRYSPLHF
>.|TRBV5-1|TRBJ2-2
CASSFPSGPGSTGELFF
>.|TRBV5-1|TRBJ1-4
CASSLALDSNEKLFF
>TRBD1|TRBV5-1|TRBJ2-7
CASSGDRSFYEQYF
>TRBD2|TRBV19|.
CASSIGGTSGTYEQYF
>TRBD2|TRBV6-1|TRBJ2-4
CASTQGLAPGIQYF
>TRBD1|TRBV5-1|TRBJ2-7
CASSYGTGLPYEQYF
>.|TRBV5-4|TRBJ2-1
CASSLRAGHYNEQFF
>.|TRBV5-8|TRBJ1-5
CASSFLGSLGNQPQHF
>TRBD1|TRBV5-1|TRBJ1-1
CASSIRTGFENTEAFF
>TRBD1|TRBV10-3|TRBJ2-7
CAISEPGQGALAGAIDSYEQYF
>.|TRBV11-2|TRBJ1-1
CASSSPANTEAFF
>.|TRBV4-2|TRBJ2-1
CASSRALEPDYNEQFF
>TRBD1|TRBV19|TRBJ2-1
CASWTGRVYNEQFF
>.|TRBV2|TRBJ2-3
CASSDRVATQYF
>TRBD2|TRBV10-1|TRBJ2-1
CASSDDVAGYDEQFF
>.|TRBV9|TRBJ2-1
CASSVYQGGNEQFF
>TRBD2|TRBV7-2|TRBJ2-1
CASSAHPGTTNNEQFF
>.|TRBV11-2|TRBJ2-7
CASSSAPGSSYEQYF
>TRBD1|TRBV18|TRBJ1-5
CASSPPGQYNQPQHF
>.|TRBV28|TRBJ2-1
CASSPKYNEQFF
>.|TRBV6-6|TRBJ1-2
CASSSGDLAYGYTF
>.|TRBV7-9|TRBJ2-7
CASSPRADLSYEQYF
>.|TRBV6-6|TRBJ2-5
CASSPAGGERTQYF
>.|TRBV2|TRBJ2-7
CASRRRADNEQYF
>.|TRBV5-4|TRBJ1-1
CASRPGEGETMNTEAFF
>TRBD2|TRBV5-4|TRBJ2-1
CASSQNLYGRASYNEQFF
>TRBD2|TRBV30|TRBJ2-1
CAWSGLAGDGQFF
>.|TRBV5-5|TRBJ1-3
CASSSGGPGNTIYF
>.|TRBV27|TRBJ2-7
CASRHDSLAYEQYF